The clone carrying this T cell receptor (beta chain) came up many times. The identical CDR3 is also encoded by other nucleotide sequences in the sample. The sample belongs to a study of shared clonotypes between healthy human individuals. About the study: Donor composition was two women and three men, aged 18 to 49.

It was across several immunoSEQ plates that each subset's genomic DNA was evenly split. Assay used: immunoSEQ multiplex PCR; TCRdb lists only in-frame clones, some missing. The sample contains hundreds of thousands of clones, 77% of which appear only once. Germline CDR1 is DFQATT and CDR2 is SNEGSKA (reference sequence). The CDR3 runs to 10 residues. V was pared by 6 bases and J by 2 bases, with 4 bases between. Donors were Caucasian adults residing in Nashville, Tennessee, USA. Sequences were obtained from PBMCs. The source is a woman in her forties in good health. Some clones in this sample may be carry-over from other donors' samples. The rearrangement uses TRBV20-1 and TRBJ2-5, with D unresolved. Here the CDR3 DNA reads TGCAGTGCCGAACAAGAGACCCAGTACTTC. It is translated as CSAEQETQYF.